Below, 20 T cell receptor beta chains from the same sample are listed, as sequenced in a study of blood T cell repertoires in COVID-19. Clones were sequenced by immunoSEQ multiplex PCR, and TCRdb holds only the in-frame ones, with some missing. The sample has 52,000 or so clones, 84% seen once. Material for sequencing was peripheral blood. Receptors were obtained from a man aged 45-65 years with acute or convalescent COVID-19.

This clone was seen a handful of times. The chain links TRBV5-1 to TRBJ2-7; possible D gene TRBD2, 6 bases. The CDR3 consists of 14 residues. The V and J ends lost 0 bases and 1 base respectively, with 8 bases between them. Germline V gene sequence: CDR1 SGHRS, CDR2 YFSETQ. CDR3 in DNA: TGCGCCAGCAGCTTGGCCGGAGGGTCCTACGAGCAGTACTTC. Amino acid sequence: CASSLAGGSYEQYF.

The chain recombines TRBV5-1 with TRBJ2-1; no definite D call. Trimming pared 4 bases from V and 5 bases from J, leaving 4 bases between. CDR3 length: 11 residues. In germline, CDR1 is SGHRS, CDR2 YFSETQ. The CDR3 DNA reads as TGCGCCAGCAGCCTCGACAATGAGCAGTTCTTC. Amino acid sequence: CASSLDNEQFF.

This chain joins TRBV28 and TRBJ2-3; D gene ambiguous. Germline-derived CDR1 and CDR2 are MDHEN and SYDVKM. The CDR3 sequence is 14 residues long. V lost 7 bases to trimming and J lost 1 base, with 12 bases between them. CDR3 DNA: TGTGCCAGCATTCGGGTCGAGGGCACAGATACGCAGTATTTT. Its translation is CASIRVEGTDTQYF.

The CDR3 coding sequence is TGTGCCAGCAGCTCTCTCTACGAGCAGTACTTC. It is translated as CASSSLYEQYF. V is TRBV7-9 and J is TRBJ2-7; D remains unclear. Germline-derived CDR1 and CDR2 are SEHNR and FQNEAQ (reference sequence). V lost 4 bases and J lost 3, with 4 bases in between. The CDR3 extends over 11 amino acids. Full variable domain (missing parts from reference TRBV7-9 and TRBJ2-7): DTGVSQNPRHKITKRGQNVTFRCDPISEHNRLYWYRQTLGQGPEFLTYFQNEAQLEKSRLLSDRFSAERPKGSFSTLEIQRTEQGDSAMYLCASSSLYEQYFGPGTRLTVT.

This clone has more than one count but fewer than ten. This sequence joins TRBV14 and TRBJ2-1; D is undetermined. Germline loops: CDR1 SGHDN, CDR2 FVKESK. This CDR3 comprises 14 residues. The V end was cut by 0 bases, the J end by 9 bases, with 12 bases between. In DNA, the CDR3 is TGTGCCAGCAGCCAAGACGATATGTGGAGTGAGCAGTTCTTC. It codes for CASSQDDMWSEQFF.

The chain recombines TRBV6-6 with TRBJ2-1; 10 bases are a match to TRBD2. Trimming took 0 bases from V and 10 from J; bases not matched to a gene: 9. Germline lookup yields CDR1 MNHNY and CDR2 SVGAGI (reference sequence). This CDR3 comprises 16 residues. Here the CDR3 reads CASSYSSSGSNGEQFF. Here the CDR3 DNA reads TGTGCCAGCAGTTACTCCTCTAGCGGGAGTAACGGAGAGCAGTTCTTC.

This clone was seen only a few times. The V call is TRBV19, the J call TRBJ1-1; TRBD1 matches 7 bases. The ends lost 5 bases at V and 0 bases at J; junction bases unmatched: 6. From germline, CDR1 is LNHDA and CDR2 SQIVND (reference sequence). The CDR3 length is 15 residues. The CDR3 DNA reads TGTGCCAGTAGTCCAGGACAGGTCATGAACACTGAAGCTTTCTTT. Translated, it gives CASSPGQVMNTEAFF.

There are a few counts of this clone. V usage is TRBV6-4 and J usage is TRBJ2-6; D is perhaps TRBD1 (6 bases). Looked up from germline, CDR1 is MRHNA and CDR2 is SNTAGT. The CDR3 length is 20 residues. Trimming took off 5 bases at V and 0 bases at J, with 23 bases between the two ends. CDR3 DNA: TGTGCCAGCAGTCCACTTTCAGTCAGGGGATACCTCTCTGGGGCCAACGTCCTGACTTTC. Protein: CASSPLSVRGYLSGANVLTF.

The rearrangement joins TRBV27 to TRBJ1-2; possible D gene TRBD1, 6 bases. The length of the CDR3 is 13 residues. V was pared by 2 bases and J by 4 bases, with 8 bases between. Germline loops: CDR1 MNHEY, CDR2 SMNVEV (reference sequence). In DNA form, the CDR3 reads TGTGCCAGCAGTTTAAACAGGGCCTATGGCTACACCTTC. This encodes CASSLNRAYGYTF.

The V and J genes are TRBV4-1 and TRBJ1-1, with a weak D call TRBD1 (6 bases). This CDR3 region has 14 residues. CDR1 and CDR2 from the germline V gene are MGHRA and YSYEKL. V was shortened by 4 bases and J by 6 bases, with 15 bases between the two germline ends. CDR3 residues: CASSPPQGYAEAFF. The CDR3 nucleotides read TGCGCCAGCAGCCCCCCCCAGGGGTACGCTGAAGCTTTCTTT.

This clone occurred once. V and J are TRBV19 and TRBJ1-2; D gene uncertain. This CDR3 region has 13 residues. Germline assignment: CDR1 LNHDA and CDR2 SQIVND (reference sequence). V lost 2 bases and J lost 1, with 5 bases in between. CDR3 in DNA: TGTGCCAGTAGTATAACAGATAACTATGGCTACACCTTC. This encodes CASSITDNYGYTF.

The chain employs TRBV28 and TRBJ2-1; 15 bases are shared with TRBD2. V gave up 7 bases and J gave up 8 bases; unmatched junction bases: 9. The CDR3 is made up of 16 amino acids. Germline V lookup: CDR1 MDHEN, CDR2 SYDVKM. The DNA of the CDR3 is TGTGCCAGCACCATTTCCGGGACTAGCGGGAGGCATGAGCAGTTCTTC. The encoded protein is CASTISGTSGRHEQFF.

The V call is TRBV4-2, the J call TRBJ2-2; 9 bases are a match to TRBD2. There are 16 residues in the CDR3. Germline CDR1 reads LGHNA; CDR2 reads YNFKEQ. The junction had 12 bases not matched to a gene; V was cut back by 10 bases and J by 3 bases. CDR3: CATHPSGTGDTGELFF. In nucleotides, the CDR3 is TGTGCCACTCACCCTAGCGGGACCGGGGACACCGGGGAGCTGTTTTTT.

This clone was picked up one time. The J gene is TRBJ1-1, the V gene TRBV2, with TRBD1 matching over 10 bases. Losses at the gene ends were 4 bases for V and 7 bases for J; bases not matched to a gene: 9. The germline V gene has CDR1 SNHLY and CDR2 FYNNEI. The CDR3 spans 15 residues. For the CDR3, the DNA is TGTGCCAGCAGTGCCCTGGGACAGGGGATTGGTGAAGCTTTCTTT. Its translation: CASSALGQGIGEAFF.

V gene TRBV7-8 combines with J gene TRBJ2-7, with 7 bases identical to TRBD1. The CDR3 spans 15 residues. Germline CDR1 is SGHVS and CDR2 is FQNEAQ. Trimming cost V 6 bases and J 2 bases; bases outside gene matches: 10. The CDR3 bases are TGTGCCAGCAGATTCCAGACAGGGTTAACCTACGAGCAGTACTTC. This codes for CASRFQTGLTYEQYF. Variable domain in full (rest from reference TRBV7-8 and TRBJ2-7): GAGVSQSPRYKVAKRGQDVALRCDPISGHVSLFWYQQALGQGPEFLTYFQNEAQLDKSGLPSDRFFAERPEGSVSTLKIQRTQQEDSAVYLCASRFQTGLTYEQYFGPGTRLTVT.

The V and J genes are TRBV3-1 (or the pseudogene TRBV3-2) and TRBJ1-2; possibly TRBD1 for D (6 bases). Germline V gene lookup returns CDR1 LGHDT and CDR2 YNNKEL (reference sequence). The V gene lost 4 bases and the J gene lost 8 bases, with 17 bases spanning the gap. The CDR3 runs 14 residues. The CDR3, as DNA: TGTGCCAGCAGCCTTCAACAGGGTTCGCGCGGCTACACCTTC. This encodes CASSLQQGSRGYTF.

The CDR3 here is CASSSPGTGSSYEQYF. CDR3 bases: TGTGCCAGCAGTTCCCCCGGGACAGGGAGCTCCTACGAGCAGTACTTC. The chain has TRBV28 and TRBJ2-7, with TRBD1 matching 9 bases. V was clipped by 4 bases and J by 0 bases; unmatched bases: 7. This CDR3 region has 16 residues. Germline V gene lookup returns CDR1 MDHEN and CDR2 SYDVKM.

The chain is built from TRBV6-5 and TRBJ2-1; 9 nucleotides align to TRBD1. There are 14 residues in the CDR3. Germline V gives CDR1 MNHEY, CDR2 SVGAGI. V dropped 6 bases and J dropped 7; count of bases not matched to a gene: 7. CDR3 DNA: TGTGCCAGCAGGGACCTAGGGACAGGGAATGAGCAGTTCTTC. Protein product: CASRDLGTGNEQFF.

The chain uses TRBV7-6 and TRBJ1-6, with D perhaps TRBD1 (5 bases). This CDR3 contains 16 residues. Germline values: CDR1 SGHVS, CDR2 FNYEAQ. V dropped 6 bases and J dropped 0 bases, with 12 bases sitting between them. The CDR3 coding sequence is TGTGCCAGCAGACCGCAGGGTAGCTCCTATAATTCACCCCTCCACTTT. The encoded protein is CASRPQGSSYNSPLHF.

In its sample, this clone was seen a few times. V gene TRBV5-5 combines with J gene TRBJ1-4, with TRBD1 identical over 12 bases. V lost 3 bases to trimming and J lost 7 bases; unmatched junction nucleotides: 7. CDR3 size: 16 residues. Per germline, CDR1 SGHKS and CDR2 YYEKEE (reference sequence). This chain's CDR3 is CASSSGQGAWSEKLFF. DNA of the CDR3: TGTGCCAGCAGCTCGGGACAGGGGGCTTGGAGTGAAAAACTGTTTTTT.